A selection of T cell receptor beta chains follows, all from one sample in a study of blood T cell repertoires in COVID-19. The repertoire was sequenced with immunoSEQ multiplex PCR; TCRdb's copy has only in-frame clones and lacks some. Of tens of thousands of clones in the sample, approximately 88% were seen once. The sequenced sample was peripheral blood. These receptor sequences come from a woman aged 80 or over with acute or convalescent COVID-19. Each CDR3 is given with its conserved first and last residue. The order of the fields is D gene, clone size, V gene, J gene, CDR3 DNA, CDR3 protein. The D gene is left open where the match is weak. The size entry is marked missing in some rows and otherwise reads once, few, many or a size class.

>-|-|TRBV25-1|TRBJ1-2
TGTGCCAGCAGTGGGGAGAGTCCCCGATATGGCTACACCTTC
CASSGESPRYGYTF
>-|-|TRBV5-1|TRBJ2-2
TGCGCCAGCTACAGGGTTGAGTTCGGCACCGGGGAGCTGTTTTTT
CASYRVEFGTGELFF
>TRBD1|-|TRBV14|TRBJ2-7
TGTGCCAGCAGCCAGGGGACAGGGGGAAGGAACGAGCAGTACTTC
CASSQGTGGRNEQYF
>-|-|TRBV6-1|TRBJ1-5
TGTGCCAGCAGTGAAGCGGGGGGGCTAGATCAGCCCCAGCATTTT
CASSEAGGLDQPQHF
>TRBD1|-|TRBV19|TRBJ2-3
TGTGCCAGTAGCATTCAGGGGGCGCGTACAGATACGCAGTATTTT
CASSIQGARTDTQYF
>TRBD2|once|TRBV6-5|TRBJ2-2
TGTGCCGCTCGGGAGGCTAGACAGTACGGGGAGCTGTTTTTT
CAAREARQYGELFF
>-|-|TRBV11-1|TRBJ1-2
TGTGCCAGCAGCCACACCGGCCGACAGGCTCCCTATGGCTACACCTTC
CASSHTGRQAPYGYTF
>TRBD1|-|TRBV6-5|TRBJ1-1
TGTGCCAGCAGTTCCCGACAGGGGGCGTCTGAAGCTTTCTTT
CASSSRQGASEAFF
>TRBD1|-|TRBV6-5|TRBJ2-2
TGTGCCAGCAGCGCCGGGACAGGGCCCACCGGGGAGCTGTTTTTT
CASSAGTGPTGELFF
>TRBD2|-|TRBV5-1|TRBJ2-7
TGCGCCAGCAGCCGTAGCGGGGATGGAGCTTACGAGCAGTACTTC
CASSRSGDGAYEQYF
>-|-|TRBV15|TRBJ1-1
TGTGCCACCAGCAGAGATTTCGTTTGGGAGGACACTGAAGCTTTCTTT
CATSRDFVWEDTEAFF
>-|-|TRBV6-1|TRBJ1-2
TGTGCCAGCAGTGAAGTTCACAGGAACTATGGCTACACCTTC
CASSEVHRNYGYTF
>TRBD1|-|TRBV19|TRBJ1-1
TGTGCCAGTAGTATGGGACAGGGCCCTGAAGCTTTCTTT
CASSMGQGPEAFF
>TRBD1|-|TRBV6-5|TRBJ1-1
TGTGCCAGCAATGGGGACAGCCTAACTGAAGCTTTCTTT
CASNGDSLTEAFF
>TRBD2|-|TRBV5-1|TRBJ2-1
TGCGCCAGCAGCTTGGAAGGGACTAGCGATTTGGATGAGCAGTTCTTC
CASSLEGTSDLDEQFF
>TRBD2|-|TRBV25-1|TRBJ2-4
TGTGCCAGCAGGGGACTAGCGGGAGGGTCCAAAAACATTCAGTACTTC
CASRGLAGGSKNIQYF